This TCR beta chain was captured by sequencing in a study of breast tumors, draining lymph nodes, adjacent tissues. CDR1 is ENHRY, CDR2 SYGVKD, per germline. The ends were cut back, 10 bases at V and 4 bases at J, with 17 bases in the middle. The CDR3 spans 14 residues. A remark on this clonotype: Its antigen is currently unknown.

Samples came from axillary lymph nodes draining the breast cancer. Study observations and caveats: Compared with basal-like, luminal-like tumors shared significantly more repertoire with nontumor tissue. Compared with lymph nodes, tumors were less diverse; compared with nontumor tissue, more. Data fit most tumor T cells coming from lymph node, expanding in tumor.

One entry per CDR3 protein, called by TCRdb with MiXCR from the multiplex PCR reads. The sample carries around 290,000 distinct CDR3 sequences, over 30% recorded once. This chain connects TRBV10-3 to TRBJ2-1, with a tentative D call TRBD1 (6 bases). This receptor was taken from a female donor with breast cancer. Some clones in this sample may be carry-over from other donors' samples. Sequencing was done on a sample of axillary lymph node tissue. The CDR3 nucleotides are TGTGCCAGCTCACCACCGACAGGATACAATGAGCAGTTCTTC. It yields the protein CASSPPTGYNEQFF.